Below are 28 T cell receptor beta chains sequenced from a single sample in a study of cytomegalovirus exposure and HLA in healthy donors (dated by TCRdb to about 2017). The receptor library was made with the immunoSEQ multiplex PCR assay. For the multiplex PCR, a mixture combining 60 forward primers for TCR Vbeta segments and 13 reverse primers for TCR Jbeta segments was used. The immuneACCESS repertoire file appears here via TCRdb, limited to in-frame rearrangements. These files lack a portion of the clones; in checked studies, under half of the deficit traces to unresolved V genes, and the cause of the others is not known. This sample comprises 100,000 to 150,000 clones, 83% of them detected only once. The leading ten clones occupy over 3% of the sample. Sequenced sample: PBMCs. Source of these receptors: a woman aged 40 to 50 in good health and CMV-seropositive.

V and J are TRBV10-3 and TRBJ2-1; 12 bases are a match to TRBD2. This CDR3 comprises 17 residues. The germline V gene encodes CDR1 ENHRY and CDR2 SYGVKD. V was pared by 4 bases and J by 6 bases, with 10 bases of the junction left unmatched. CDR3 in DNA: TGTGCCATCAGTGTTTCTAGCGGGAGGGCCGAAAGCAATGAGCAGTTCTTC. Protein sequence: CAISVSSGRAESNEQFF.

V gene TRBV19 combines with J gene TRBJ2-3; possibly TRBD2 for D (5 bases). V lost 8 bases and J 14 bases, leaving 23 bases between the germline ends. The CDR3 is 13 residues long. The germline gives CDR1 LNHDA, CDR2 SQIVND (reference sequence). CDR3 loop: CASYNPNSVALYF. The CDR3 DNA reads TGTGCCAGTTACAACCCGAATAGCGTCGCCCTGTATTTT.

The chain has TRBV11-3 and TRBJ1-1; D gene uncertain. Germline V gives CDR1 SGHNT, CDR2 YENEEA. V lost 1 base and J 11 bases, leaving 8 bases between the germline ends. CDR3 length: 11 amino acids. CDR3 sequence (DNA): TGTGCCAGCAGCTTAGGGCAGATGGCTTTCTTT. It specifies CASSLGQMAFF. The full variable domain, completed using reference TRBV11-3 and TRBJ1-1, is EAGVVQSPRYKIIEKKQPVAFWCNPISGHNTLYWYLQNLGQGPELLIRYENEEAVDDSQLPKDRFSAERLKGVDSTLKIQPAELGDSAVYLCASSLGQMAFFGQGTRLTVV.

The sample holds a few counts of this clone. CDR3 sequence: CASRQGLTEAFF. The CDR3, as DNA: TGTGCCAGCAGGCAGGGGTTGACTGAAGCTTTCTTT. The chain joins TRBV6-6 to TRBJ1-1, with D possibly matching TRBD1 (6 bases). Trimming took off 6 bases at V and 5 bases at J, with 10 bases between the two ends. Germline lookup yields CDR1 MNHNY and CDR2 SVGAGI (reference sequence). CDR3 size: 12 residues.

V usage is TRBV5-1 and J usage is TRBJ2-1, with TRBD2 matching 9 bases. This CDR3 region has 15 residues. Germline-derived CDR1 and CDR2 are SGHRS and YFSETQ. Unmatched junction bases numbered 6, after V lost 0 bases and J lost 8 bases. CDR3 in amino acids: CASSLEGGRADEQFF. DNA of the CDR3: TGCGCCAGCAGCTTGGAGGGCGGGAGGGCCGATGAGCAGTTCTTC. Full variable domain (remainder filled in from reference TRBV5-1 and TRBJ2-1): KAGVTQTPRYLIKTRGQQVTLSCSPISGHRSVSWYQQTPGQGLQFLFEYFSETQRNKGNFPGRFSGRQFSNSRSEMNVSTLELGDSALYLCASSLEGGRADEQFFGPGTRLTVL.

The sample holds one count of this clone. Distinct nucleotide sequences in the sample also encode this CDR3. This chain links TRBV4-1 with TRBJ2-2; the match to TRBD1 covers 7 bases. Germline-derived CDR1 and CDR2 are MGHRA and YSYEKL. This CDR3 has 13 residues. The V and J ends lost 4 bases and 7 bases, in that order; junction bases with no gene match: 3. CDR3 nucleotides: TGCGCCAGCAGCCCTAGGACAGGCGGGGAGCTGTTTTTT. The encoded protein is CASSPRTGGELFF.

The chain combines TRBV18 with TRBJ2-1; 8 bases map to TRBD2. The CDR3 sequence is 16 residues long. Trimming took 5 bases from V and 7 from J; bases not matched to a gene: 13. Germline CDR1 is KGHSH and CDR2 is LQKENI. This CDR3 reads CASSSPGGVPWNEQFF. CDR3 sequence (DNA): TGTGCCAGCTCATCTCCCGGGGGGGTGCCTTGGAATGAGCAGTTCTTC.

The V call is TRBV5-1, the J call TRBJ1-4; no definite D call. Trimming stripped 1 base from V and 5 bases from J, with 9 bases between. The CDR3 runs to 14 residues. Germline CDR1 reads SGHRS; CDR2 reads YFSETQ. CDR3 sequence: CASSLYGENEKLFF. CDR3 nucleotide sequence: TGCGCCAGCAGCTTGTATGGAGAGAATGAAAAACTGTTTTTT.

V usage is TRBV18 and J usage is TRBJ2-7; TRBD2 aligns across 13 bases. Per the germline V gene, CDR1 is KGHSH and CDR2 is LQKENI. The CDR3 runs 15 residues. V lost 6 bases to trimming and J lost 1 base; unmatched junction nucleotides: 3. The CDR3 coding sequence is TGTGCCAGCTCCGGGACTAGCGGGACGTCCTACGAGCAGTACTTC. Its translation: CASSGTSGTSYEQYF.

The chain recombines TRBV6-6 with TRBJ1-5, with 7 bases that match TRBD1. The CDR3 length is 14 residues. CDR1 MNHNY and CDR2 SVGAGI come from the germline V gene (reference sequence). Losses at the gene ends were 7 bases for V and 3 bases for J; bases not matched to a gene: 6. The CDR3 DNA follows: TGTGCCAGCAACCTGGGACAGAACAATCAGCCCCAGCATTTT. Protein sequence: CASNLGQNNQPQHF.

The chain carries TRBV9 and TRBJ2-1; D remains unclear. CDR1 is SGDLS, CDR2 YYNGEE, per germline. The CDR3 covers 16 residues. Deletions cut 0 bases from V and 0 bases from J, with 10 bases between. The CDR3 bases are TGTGCCAGCAGCGTAGTAAGCGTCAGCTCCTACAATGAGCAGTTCTTC. Translation gives CASSVVSVSSYNEQFF.

V is TRBV19 and J is TRBJ1-1; D possibly corresponds to TRBD1 (5 bases). The V end was cut by 0 bases, the J end by 10 bases, with 9 bases between. There are 12 residues in the CDR3. Germline CDR1 is LNHDA and CDR2 is SQIVND (reference sequence). DNA of the CDR3: TGTGCCAGTAGTATAGACAGGGCTTTAGCTTTCTTT. It specifies CASSIDRALAFF.

This sequence joins TRBV10-2 and TRBJ2-1, with 14 bases lining up with TRBD2. The CDR3 is 17 residues long. V shed 7 bases and J 6 bases; nucleotides not matched to a gene: 11. Per germline, CDR1 WSHSY and CDR2 SAAADI. The CDR3 DNA sequence: TGCGCCAGCAAATTGGGACTAGCGGGAGTACTCGGCAATGAGCAGTTCTTC. This codes for CASKLGLAGVLGNEQFF.

The chain is built from TRBV4-1 and TRBJ1-5, with D perhaps matching TRBD1 (5 bases). Germline CDR1 reads MGHRA; CDR2 reads YSYEKL. The V gene lost 1 base and the J gene lost 5 bases, with 9 bases spanning the gap. The CDR3 loop spans 14 amino acids. In nucleotides, the CDR3 is TGCGCCAGCAGCCAAGGGACAAACCATCAGCCCCAGCATTTT. Residues: CASSQGTNHQPQHF.

The V and J genes are TRBV7-2 and TRBJ2-3; TRBD2 agrees at 11 bases. The CDR3 runs 17 residues. Germline values: CDR1 SGHTA, CDR2 FQGNSA. J gave up 2 bases and V 0 bases, and 4 bases lay outside the gene matches. The CDR3 sequence is CASSLALAGGSTDTQYF. The DNA of the CDR3 is TGTGCCAGCAGCTTAGCGCTAGCGGGGGGATCCACAGATACGCAGTATTTT.

This clone was recorded a few times. The V and J genes are TRBV7-2 and TRBJ2-3, with a possible D match to TRBD2 (7 bases). Trimming cost V 7 bases and J 1 base, with 27 bases left between them. The CDR3 is 19 residues long. Germline V gene data show CDR1 as SGHTA and CDR2 as FQGNSA. CDR3 residues: CASTPFGRGAGQRTDTQYF. CDR3 coding DNA: TGTGCCAGCACTCCCTTTGGACGAGGAGCGGGACAACGCACAGATACGCAGTATTTT.

This clone was seen once. The J gene is TRBJ2-1, the V gene TRBV14, with a possible D match to TRBD1 (6 bases). This CDR3 spans 16 amino acids. The V gene lost 4 bases and the J gene lost 1 base, with 14 bases spanning the gap. Germline-derived CDR1 and CDR2 are SGHDN and FVKESK. The CDR3 reads CASSLVGGFSYNEQFF. The CDR3 DNA reads TGTGCCAGCAGCCTGGTAGGGGGTTTTTCCTACAATGAGCAGTTCTTC.

The chain is built from TRBV14 and TRBJ2-7, with TRBD1 matching 7 bases. CDR3 size: 15 residues. Germline V gene sequence: CDR1 SGHDN, CDR2 FVKESK. Germline trimming cut 4 bases from V and 3 bases from J; bases unmatched to any gene: 9. CDR3 region: CASSPRTGGSYEQYF. Written as DNA, the CDR3 is TGTGCCAGCAGCCCCCGGACAGGTGGAAGCTACGAGCAGTACTTC.

This clone turned up a few times. The chain has TRBV5-1 and TRBJ2-7; 9 nucleotides line up with TRBD1. Germline CDR1 is SGHRS and CDR2 is YFSETQ. V was clipped by 1 base and J by 6 bases; unmatched bases: 5. CDR3 size: 14 residues. The chain's CDR3 is CASSLQGQGSEQYF. Written as DNA, the CDR3 is TGCGCCAGCAGCTTGCAGGGACAGGGAAGCGAGCAGTACTTC. The whole variable domain, remainder taken from reference TRBV5-1 and TRBJ2-7, is KAGVTQTPRYLIKTRGQQVTLSCSPISGHRSVSWYQQTPGQGLQFLFEYFSETQRNKGNFPGRFSGRQFSNSRSEMNVSTLELGDSALYLCASSLQGQGSEQYFGPGTRLTVT.

This chain uses TRBV7-9 with TRBJ2-5; no firm D call. Germline values: CDR1 SEHNR, CDR2 FQNEAQ (reference sequence). The CDR3 consists of 12 residues. The CDR3 bases are TGTTCCACCACGCACACCATCGAGACCCAGTACTTC. Its protein product is CSTTHTIETQYF.

This chain uses TRBV10-3 with TRBJ1-1; D uncertain. V gave up 11 bases and J gave up 4 bases, with 17 bases separating them. Germline-derived CDR1 and CDR2 are ENHRY and SYGVKD. CDR3 size: 13 residues. Here the CDR3 reads CASGGQAGTEAFF. The CDR3 nucleotides are TGTGCCTCCGGCGGGCAGGCGGGCACTGAAGCTTTCTTT.

DNA for the CDR3: TGCGCCAGCAGCTTGGACAGCTATGGCTACACCTTC. This encodes CASSLDSYGYTF. The rearrangement uses TRBV5-1 and TRBJ1-2; D is ambiguous. This CDR3 region has 12 residues. From germline, CDR1 is SGHRS and CDR2 YFSETQ. Trimming took off 0 bases at V and 4 bases at J, with 4 bases between the two ends. Complete variable domain (other parts from reference TRBV5-1 and TRBJ1-2): KAGVTQTPRYLIKTRGQQVTLSCSPISGHRSVSWYQQTPGQGLQFLFEYFSETQRNKGNFPGRFSGRQFSNSRSEMNVSTLELGDSALYLCASSLDSYGYTFGSGTRLTVV.

This clone has just a few counts. This sequence joins TRBV10-3 and TRBJ2-7, with 12 bases lining up with TRBD1. Germline V gives CDR1 ENHRY, CDR2 SYGVKD. V gave up 3 bases and J gave up 4 bases; unmatched junction bases: 10. The CDR3 totals 17 residues. The CDR3 is CAISDDKGQGAWYEQYF. For the CDR3, the DNA is TGTGCCATCAGTGATGATAAGGGACAGGGGGCTTGGTACGAGCAGTACTTC.

In its sample, this clone is medium-sized. The chain employs TRBV6-4 and TRBJ2-3; D is possibly TRBD2 (6 bases). CDR3 length: 14 residues. Trimming pared 0 bases from V and 6 bases from J, leaving 10 bases between. Germline loops: CDR1 MRHNA, CDR2 SNTAGT. The CDR3 nucleotides are TGTGCCAGCAGTGACTCTAGCGGTAGTGATACGCAGTATTTT. Amino acid sequence: CASSDSSGSDTQYF.

This chain uses TRBV11-3 with TRBJ1-2; 7 bases are shared with TRBD1. Germline lookup yields CDR1 SGHNT and CDR2 YENEEA. The trim removed 4 bases at V and 4 bases at J, leaving 12 bases unmatched. The CDR3 has 16 amino acids. The CDR3 bases are TGTGCCAGCAGCTCAATCGGGTACAGGGGAATCTATGGCTACACCTTC. It specifies CASSSIGYRGIYGYTF.

J is TRBJ2-7 and V is TRBV11-2, with D perhaps TRBD1 (5 bases). Germline CDR1 and CDR2: SGHAT and FQNNGV. CDR3 length: 14 residues. Trimming took off 5 bases at V and 0 bases at J, with 11 bases between the two ends. The CDR3 nucleotides are TGTGCCAGCAGCCCGGACACTATCTCCTACGAGCAGTACTTC. It translates to CASSPDTISYEQYF.

This chain uses TRBV7-2 with TRBJ2-2, with 10 bases lining up with TRBD2. Germline lookup yields CDR1 SGHTA and CDR2 FQGNSA. V dropped 5 bases and J dropped 4; count of bases not matched to a gene: 7. The CDR3 contains 16 residues. CDR3 amino acids: CASSPTSGDLTGELFF. CDR3 DNA sequence: TGTGCCAGCAGCCCTACTAGCGGGGATCTCACCGGGGAGCTGTTTTTT.

The V call is TRBV5-4, the J call TRBJ2-1, with 10 positions matching TRBD2. Trimming removed 0 bases from V and 6 bases from J; junction bases left unmatched: 6. This CDR3 comprises 16 residues. Per germline, CDR1 SGHNT and CDR2 YYREEE (reference sequence). CDR3 amino acids: CASSLGPSGSFNEQFF. The CDR3, as DNA: TGTGCCAGCAGCTTGGGGCCTAGCGGGAGTTTCAATGAGCAGTTCTTC. Full variable domain (rest looked up from reference TRBV5-4 and TRBJ2-1): ETGVTQSPTHLIKTRGQQVTLRCSSQSGHNTVSWYQQALGQGPQFIFQYYREEENGRGNFPPRFSGLQFPNYSSELNVNALELDDSALYLCASSLGPSGSFNEQFFGPGTRLTVL.